The text below deals with one TCR beta chain. Trimming cost V 5 bases and J 3 bases; bases outside gene matches: 4. The CDR3 runs to 13 residues. The germline V gene encodes CDR1 SGHTA and CDR2 FQGTGA. This record comes from a study of blood T cell repertoires in COVID-19. Study details: Spain, Italy and the United States supplied samples that represented acute and convalescent COVID-19. T cells, B-cell-depleted T cells, or PBMCs supplied cDNA or gDNA.

Produced via immunoSEQ multiplex PCR; TCRdb's table is partial and in-frame only. The sample comprises 200,000 to 300,000 clones, 84% of which are singletons, and under 5.5% rests with the top ten. The receptor was derived from a man aged 60 to 69 with acute or convalescent COVID-19. Sequencing was carried out using peripheral blood. The chain has TRBV7-3 and TRBJ2-7; TRBD1 matches 7 bases. CDR3 in amino acids: CASSRDRNYEQYF. In nucleotides, the CDR3 is TGTGCCAGCAGCCGGGACAGAAACTACGAGCAGTACTTC.